These T cell receptor beta chains were read from a single sample in a study of technical replicates of blood from a few donors. Clones were read by immunoSEQ multiplex PCR, and TCRdb kept only the in-frame ones, dropping some. The sample lists 60,000 to 70,000 clones, 98% occurring once. Sequencing was performed on T cells isolated from PBMCs. The receptor set was obtained from a human donor in good health. Each CDR3 is given without its conserved first and last residue.

TRBJ1-1,TRBV2,ASTTGPNTEAF
TRBJ2-1,TRBV6-5,ASSFTRFNEQF
TRBJ2-1,TRBV5-1,ASSQPMGWAQGKDNEQF
TRBJ2-2,TRBV7-9,ASSLESAGELF
TRBJ1-4,TRBV11-2,ASSSRGRATNEKLF
TRBJ2-1,TRBV5-4,ATTSGRTSDEQF
TRBJ1-6,TRBV7-2,ASSFEGYNSPLH
TRBJ2-7,TRBV6-1,ASSEGGGSSYEQY
TRBJ1-2,TRBV6-5,ASSYFRGDYGYT
TRBJ2-7,TRBV6-6,ASSYSPGGYSYEQY
TRBJ1-5,TRBV10-2,ASRSVEGGQPQH
TRBJ1-1,TRBV5-1,ASRLRGPNTEAF
TRBJ1-2,TRBV4-1,ASSQDKSSIDGYT
TRBJ2-2,TRBV19,ASSLRLAGGWNTGELF
TRBJ1-2,TRBV7-8,ASSPGTGIQYGYT
TRBJ1-1,TRBV28,ASSLPTGPIYTEAF
TRBJ1-2,TRBV6-5,ASSPGTGVGYGYT
TRBJ1-1,TRBV30,AVRGGSEAF
TRBJ2-7,TRBV4-1,ASSQVAMHEQY
TRBJ2-7,TRBV4-1,ASSPLARDRTYEQY
TRBJ2-7,TRBV6-5,ASSSWTSGSYEQY
TRBJ2-1,TRBV5-1,ASSLAPGAATNEQF
TRBJ1-6,TRBV6-5,ASSPDYNSPLH
TRBJ2-6,TRBV6-4,ASSGTGGAGANVLT
TRBJ2-1,TRBV5-4,ASSSEGLEVGI
TRBJ1-2,TRBV14,ASGTGTTSYGYT
TRBJ2-5,TRBV15,ATSGTGNQETQY
TRBJ2-2,TRBV5-1,ASSPTSGSTGELF
TRBJ1-5,TRBV4-1,ASSRLGQLNQPQH
TRBJ2-1,TRBV4-1,ASSHRGTSGGRALPEQF
TRBJ2-2,TRBV19,ASSHRGDTGELF
TRBJ2-1,TRBV7-2,ASSALAGYNEQF
TRBJ2-7,TRBV7-6,ASSRNPGQGAYEQY
TRBJ2-5,TRBV9,ASSPSRGGETQY
TRBJ2-7,TRBV5-4,ASSLGLAGDEQY
TRBJ1-5,TRBV6-1,ASSGQVNQPQH
TRBJ2-5,TRBV7-9,ASSLSSGGQETQY
TRBJ2-3,TRBV28,ASSLLRGGGTDTQY
TRBJ2-6,TRBV10-3,AISESSSGANVLT
TRBJ2-5,TRBV6-5,ASSYSRGQETQY
TRBJ1-3,TRBV30,AWSGGPGNTIY
TRBJ1-2,TRBV5-1,ASSLEVGGYGYT
TRBJ2-7,TRBV10-3,AISDPGQGSYEQY
TRBJ1-3,TRBV28,ASSLGGGRAGNTIY
TRBJ2-7,TRBV6-5,ASSYGGVTYEQY
TRBJ1-6,TRBV6-5,ASSYQTAELLH
TRBJ2-1,TRBV7-3,ASSLTHLTGAYNEQF
TRBJ1-4,TRBV7-9,ASSLEGTGVGVRLF
TRBJ2-7,TRBV29-1,SVTPTSQQGYEQY
TRBJ2-5,TRBV5-1,ASSLAGTPAQETQY
TRBJ2-2,TRBV7-9,ASSLTSGNTGELF
TRBJ1-5,TRBV30,AWSVGTHYQPQH
TRBJ2-7,TRBV28,ASSQGLPGQASYEQY
TRBJ2-7,TRBV9,ASSSDRGGGEQY